What follows is one TCR beta chain and its context. MiXCR re-clonotyped the PCR reads for TCRdb. The sample comprises roughly 41,000 clones, around 16% of which are singletons, and 3% to 4.5% rests with the top ten. This record comes from a study of metastatic and nonmetastatic thyroid tumors. CDR3 length: 14 residues. The germline CDR1 and CDR2 sequences are SGHTA and FQGNSA. V was shortened by 3 bases and J by 7 bases, with 16 bases between the two germline ends. Ahead of thyroid surgery, no patient had received treatment of any kind. The sequencing input was blood. The origin of this receptor is a female donor with papillary thyroid cancer or a benign thyroid nodule (not recorded which). Some clones in this sample may be carry-over from other donors' samples. This chain joins TRBV7-2 and TRBJ2-7, with D perhaps TRBD1 (6 bases). In nucleotides, the CDR3 is TGTGCCAGCAGCTTTTCTCGGACAGCTATGGAGCAGTACTTC. It translates to CASSFSRTAMEQYF.